This T cell receptor beta chain was sequenced for a study of T cell responses to AZD1222 COVID-19 vaccine. Findings of the study overall: A rise in Spike-specific TCR breadth and depth followed two AZD1222 doses. Repertoires were obtained solely post-peak T cell response. Most donors were white British, females outnumbered males, and clonal diversity was possibly underestimated. Across spike, vaccine-associated CD4 TCRs were found, dominant at 160-218 and 743-854.

The protocol was immunoSEQ multiplex PCR, while the TCRdb copy is restricted to in-frame clones and leaves out a portion. The repertoire holds approximately 180,000 clones, about 92% seen once, with roughly 4% in the top ten. As for this clone: Its antigen is undetermined.

The source is an adult who received the MenACWY meningococcal vaccine as a control. Source: peripheral blood, taken 28 days after the second dose of the MenACWY control vaccine.

CDR3 in amino acids: CASSSSRWAEAFF. The CDR3 DNA is TGTGCCAGCAGTAGCTCCCGGTGGGCTGAAGCTTTCTTT. This chain connects TRBV6-5 to TRBJ1-1; D unresolved. From germline, CDR1 is MNHEY and CDR2 SVGAGI. The CDR3 extends over 13 amino acids. Trimming took 5 bases from V and 6 from J, leaving 13 bases between them.